Many counts were recorded for the clone carrying this TCR beta chain. From germline, CDR1 is SGDLS and CDR2 YYNGEE. This CDR3 has 16 residues. V was pared by 0 bases and J by 5 bases, with 12 bases between. These data are taken from a study of neurological immune-mediated disorders. TCRdb itself ran the 5' RACE reads through MiXCR, one entry per CDR3 protein. The table records some 48,000 distinct CDR3 sequences, over 4.5% of them present only once. Libraries from sorted cells each used about 1 million CD4+ or CD8+ T cells. V gene TRBV9 combines with J gene TRBJ1-6; possible D gene TRBD1, 6 bases. The sequenced sample consisted of CD4+ T cells from blood. This TCR was recovered from a woman younger than 35 with multiple sclerosis. The CDR3 bases are TGTGCCAGCAGCGTAGGACCCACAGGGAATAATTCACCCCTCCACTTT. Residues: CASSVGPTGNNSPLHF.